This T cell receptor beta chain stems from a study of T cell responses to AZD1222 COVID-19 vaccine (dated by TCRdb to about 2021). A note on the overall study: TCR sequencing covered approximately 230 trial participants: 200 to 220 given two doses of AZD1222 and around 26 given two doses of MenACWY control vaccine. Enrollment into the trials was organized by age into subgroups of 18-55, 56-69 and 70-plus years, and those subgroups contained about 150, 27 and 61 TCR-sequenced participants, respectively. The study at large found these results: Because no day 14 peak-response samples were available, repertoires were characterized only after the peak T cell response. After two AZD1222 doses, spike-specific TCR breadth and depth were significantly higher than at day 0 and than in MenACWY recipients. The vaccine-associated CD4 TCRs covered the entire spike protein, and the dominant responses fell in regions 160-218 and 743-854. Epitopes outside the regions mutated in the B.1.351 and B.1.1.7 variants were reportedly recognized by nearly half of the unique spike-specific TCRs. Conclusions about previously exposed vaccinees were limited because only six AZD1222 recipients were SARS-CoV-2 seropositive at baseline. In the small 56-69-year group, the increase in depth fell short of significance, most likely because of low power. Participants were mostly white British, with more females than males. The authors suggested clonal diversity may have been underestimated.

The time point label, read with the paper, signifies: about 28 days (+/-7) after the second vaccine dose. Sample treatment or condition, as interpreted from the label and publication: meningococcal conjugate vaccine given as trial control. The vaccinee samples were drawn from two UK trials, COV001 and COV002, one of which was a single-blind randomized controlled phase 2/3 trial testing AZD1222 (ChAdOx1 nCoV-19) in healthy adults. Trial participant PBMC samples were collected at day 0 and day 28 after the second dose for TCRbeta chain sequencing. The CDR3 regions of human TCRbeta chains were analyzed by immunosequencing. Per the source publication's procedure: TCRs in the repertoires were matched against a reference library of SARS-CoV-2-specific TCRs that had been generated with the MIRA antigen-specificity platform. Breadth was defined as the fraction of unique TCRs that were SARS-CoV-2-associated, and depth was defined as the fraction of total T cells that were SARS-CoV-2-associated. Using the MIRA data, each spike-specific TCR was assigned both to the spike region to which the TCR was reactive and to a CD4 or CD8 class. Log10-transformed breadth and depth values were compared by one-way ANOVA with Sidak's multiple comparisons tests. TCRdb took over this immuneACCESS table, retaining in-frame rearrangements with V and J assigned. Such tables are incomplete; in checked studies, under half of the missing clones stem from an unresolved V gene, and the remainder is unexplained. V and J calls and clone size are those listed in that table; D and trimming were worked out from the DNA. The sample has 30,000 to 50,000 clones on record, about 90% of them singletons. 26% of the sample goes to the ten largest clones.

As concerns this clone: This clone's antigen is unknown. No clone much larger than this one lies a single base away; base qualities are absent.

There are 14 amino acids in the CDR3, from cysteine to phenylalanine inclusive. Just CDR3 DNA is preserved here, 42 bases in frame from base 1. The CDR1 and CDR2 encoded by the germline V gene (reference sequence) are SEHNR and FQNEAQ. V is cut by 2 bases and J by 5 bases, and the space between the germline ends is 12 bases. The chain is made from TRBV7-9 and TRBJ1-1, with TRBD1 as a weak D call on 5 bases. The source of this sequence is an adult who received the MenACWY meningococcal vaccine as a control. The sequencing here drew on peripheral blood, taken 28 days after the second dose of the MenACWY control vaccine. The CDR3 loop reads CASSLSQGETEAFF. In nucleotide form, the sequence is TGTGCCAGCAGCTTAAGCCAGGGTGAAACTGAAGCTTTCTTT.